Listed here are 4 T cell receptor beta chains from one sample, sequenced in a study of shared clonotypes between healthy human individuals. Assay: immunoSEQ multiplex PCR; the TCRdb copy retains only in-frame clones and omits some. Altogether around 2.1 million clones are present, about 92% being singletons, with the ten largest covering around 1.7%. Naive CD8 populations comprised CD45RO-negative cells positively selected for CCR7, excluding terminally differentiated effector memory CD45RA+ cells. The specimen was naive CD8+ T cells from PBMCs. These TCRs come from a man younger than 35 in good health. Some clones in this sample may be carry-over from other donors' samples.

The chain has TRBV10-1 and TRBJ2-7, with a weak D call TRBD1 (6 bases). The ends were cut back, 10 bases at V and 2 bases at J, with 12 bases in the middle. The CDR3 contains 12 residues. The germline CDR1 and CDR2 sequences are WNHNN and SYGVQD (reference sequence). The CDR3 loop is CATADSTYEQYF. CDR3 DNA: TGCGCCACCGCGGACAGTACCTACGAGCAGTACTTC.

V usage is TRBV5-1 and J usage is TRBJ2-2, with D perhaps TRBD2 (6 bases). Trimming cost V 0 bases and J 6 bases, with 15 bases left between them. The CDR3 length is 16 residues. In germline, CDR1 is SGHRS, CDR2 YFSETQ. CDR3: CASSLGASEISGELFF. CDR3 sequence (DNA): TGCGCCAGCAGCTTGGGTGCTAGCGAAATCTCCGGGGAGCTGTTTTTT.

The count of this clone is one. V usage is TRBV4-1 and J usage is TRBJ2-3; TRBD2 agrees at 7 bases. V gave up 3 bases and J gave up 2 bases; unmatched junction bases: 14. Per germline, CDR1 MGHRA and CDR2 YSYEKL. The CDR3 is 18 residues long. In nucleotides, the CDR3 is TGCGCCAGCAGCCAGGCCACTTCCGGGACTACCATCACAGATACGCAGTATTTT. Amino acids: CASSQATSGTTITDTQYF.

Comments on this clone: The identical CDR3 is also encoded by other nucleotide sequences in the sample. The gene calls are TRBV25-1 and TRBJ1-1; D ambiguous. V lost 6 bases, J lost 6 bases, and 8 bases lay in between. The CDR3 length is 11 residues. Germline lookup yields CDR1 MGHDK and CDR2 SYGVNS. CDR3 sequence (DNA): TGTGCCAGCAGCGAAGGCCCTGAAGCTTTCTTT. Its translation: CASSEGPEAFF.